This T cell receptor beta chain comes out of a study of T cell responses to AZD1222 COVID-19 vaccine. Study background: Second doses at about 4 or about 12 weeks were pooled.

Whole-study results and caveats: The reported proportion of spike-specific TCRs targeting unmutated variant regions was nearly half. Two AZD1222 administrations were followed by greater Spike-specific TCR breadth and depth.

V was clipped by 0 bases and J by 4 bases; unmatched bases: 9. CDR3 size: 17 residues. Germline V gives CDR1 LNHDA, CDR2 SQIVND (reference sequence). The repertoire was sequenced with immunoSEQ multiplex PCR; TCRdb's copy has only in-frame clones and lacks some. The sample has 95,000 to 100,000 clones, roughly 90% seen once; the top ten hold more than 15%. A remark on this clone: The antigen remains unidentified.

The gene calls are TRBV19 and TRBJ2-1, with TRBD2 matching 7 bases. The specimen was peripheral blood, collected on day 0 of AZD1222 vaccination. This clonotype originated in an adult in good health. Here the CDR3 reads CASSIDGGLAVYNEQFF. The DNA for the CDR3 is TGTGCCAGTAGTATAGATGGTGGTCTAGCGGTATACAATGAGCAGTTCTTC. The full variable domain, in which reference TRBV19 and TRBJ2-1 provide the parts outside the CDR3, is DGGITQSPKYLFRKEGQNVTLSCEQNLNHDAMYWYRQDPGQGLRLIYYSQIVNDFQKGDIAEGYSVSREKKESFPLTVTSAQKNPTAFYLCASSIDGGLAVYNEQFFGPGTRLTVL.